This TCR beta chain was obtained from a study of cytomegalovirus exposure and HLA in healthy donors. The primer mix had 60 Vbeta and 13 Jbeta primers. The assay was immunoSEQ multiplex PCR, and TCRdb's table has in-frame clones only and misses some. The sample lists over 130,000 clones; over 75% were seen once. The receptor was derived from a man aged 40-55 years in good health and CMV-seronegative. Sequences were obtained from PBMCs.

In nucleotides, the CDR3 is TGTGCCAGCAGCCCCGTTGGCTTCTACGAGCAGTACTTC. Its protein is CASSPVGFYEQYF. The chain joins TRBV28 to TRBJ2-7; D unclear. V was cut by 6 bases and J by 3 bases, with 12 bases left in between. The length of the CDR3 is 13 residues. From germline, CDR1 is MDHEN and CDR2 SYDVKM.